A single sample is the source of the 10 T cell receptor beta chains below, sequenced in a study of T cell changes during pregnancy in multiple sclerosis. TCRdb's copy holds only in-frame clones and misses some; the assay was immunoSEQ multiplex PCR. The table lists about 50,000 clones, roughly 94% of them singletons, with around 0.31% in the top ten. The specimen comprised CD4+ T cells from peripheral blood mononuclear cells, sampled in the third trimester of pregnancy. The receptors come from a female donor with multiple sclerosis, enrolled in a pregnancy study.

This chain links TRBV18 with TRBJ1-1, with D perhaps TRBD1 (6 bases). This CDR3 is 16 amino acids long. V was shortened by 3 bases and J by 6 bases, with 20 bases between the two germline ends. The V gene's germline CDR1 is KGHSH and CDR2 LQKENI. For the CDR3, the DNA is TGTGCCAGCTCACCTACAGGGATCACCCTCGGTTCTGAAGCTTTCTTT. Translation gives CASSPTGITLGSEAFF.

The genes are TRBV14 and TRBJ1-1, with D possibly TRBD1 on 5 matching bases. The CDR3 runs to 15 residues. Germline loops: CDR1 SGHDN, CDR2 FVKESK. V was pared by 4 bases and J by 1 base, with 13 bases between. The CDR3 reads CASSPSVRANTEAFF. In nucleotides, the CDR3 is TGTGCCAGCAGCCCCTCTGTCAGGGCGAACACTGAAGCTTTCTTT. The full variable domain, in which reference TRBV14 and TRBJ1-1 provide the parts outside the CDR3, is EAGVTQFPSHSVIEKGQTVTLRCDPISGHDNLYWYRRVMGKEIKFLLHFVKESKQDESGMPNNRFLAERTGGTYSTLKVQPAELEDSGVYFCASSPSVRANTEAFFGQGTRLTVV.

V and J are TRBV5-5 and TRBJ1-2; D is undetermined. Germline V gives CDR1 SGHKS, CDR2 YYEKEE (reference sequence). The CDR3 runs to 14 residues. The V end was cut by 0 bases, the J end by 2 bases, with 8 bases between. The CDR3 loop reads CASSLDSLNYGYTF. CDR3 sequence (DNA): TGTGCCAGCAGCTTGGACAGTTTAAACTATGGCTACACCTTC. The full variable domain, completed using reference TRBV5-5 and TRBJ1-2, is DAGVTQSPTHLIKTRGQQVTLRCSPISGHKSVSWYQQVLGQGPQFIFQYYEKEERGRGNFPDRFSARQFPNYSSELNVNALLLGDSALYLCASSLDSLNYGYTFGSGTRLTVV.

The chain uses TRBV9 and TRBJ2-1; 7 positions agree with TRBD2. The CDR3 contains 15 residues. Unmatched junction bases numbered 4, after V lost 4 bases and J lost 0 bases. CDR1 and CDR2 from the germline V gene are SGDLS and YYNGEE. The CDR3, as DNA: TGTGCCAGCAGCCCCAGCGGGGCCTCCTACAATGAGCAGTTCTTC. Its protein product is CASSPSGASYNEQFF. Full variable domain (rest looked up from reference TRBV9 and TRBJ2-1): DSGVTQTPKHLITATGQRVTLRCSPRSGDLSVYWYQQSLDQGLQFLIQYYNGEERAKGNILERFSAQQFPDLHSELNLSSLELGDSALYFCASSPSGASYNEQFFGPGTRLTVL.

The rearrangement links TRBV7-9 to TRBJ1-4, with 9 bases that match TRBD1. Trimming removed 4 bases from V and 4 bases from J; junction bases left unmatched: 4. Germline loops: CDR1 SEHNR, CDR2 FQNEAQ (reference sequence). The CDR3 runs to 15 residues. DNA for the CDR3: TGTGCCAGCAGCTGGGGACAGGGATATAATGAAAAACTGTTTTTT. Encoded protein: CASSWGQGYNEKLFF.

V gene TRBV4-1 combines with J gene TRBJ2-2; possibly TRBD2 for D (6 bases). The V gene lost 0 bases and the J gene lost 7 bases, with 9 bases spanning the gap. There are 14 residues in the CDR3. CDR1 is MGHRA and CDR2 is YSYEKL in the germline V gene. This chain's CDR3 is CASSQETGVGELFF. Here the CDR3 DNA reads TGCGCCAGCAGCCAAGAGACGGGAGTCGGGGAGCTGTTTTTT.

The chain recombines TRBV7-9 with TRBJ2-2, with 10 positions matching TRBD1. The J segment lost 3 bases and the V segment lost 5 bases, leaving 6 bases of the junction unmatched. This CDR3 spans 16 amino acids. CDR1 is SEHNR and CDR2 is FQNEAQ in the germline V gene (reference sequence). The CDR3 protein is CASSTGTGAYTGELFF. Written as DNA, the CDR3 is TGTGCCAGCAGCACCGGGACAGGGGCCTACACCGGGGAGCTGTTTTTT.

The chain combines TRBV7-3 with TRBJ1-1; 8 bases agree with TRBD1. CDR3 length: 14 amino acids. The V gene's germline CDR1 is SGHTA and CDR2 FQGTGA. V lost 5 bases and J lost 5; bases outside the gene matches: 7. The CDR3: CASSRSDRVTEAFF. Here the CDR3 DNA reads TGTGCCAGCAGCCGATCGGACAGGGTGACTGAAGCTTTCTTT.

This chain connects TRBV27 to TRBJ2-7; TRBD2 matches at 7 bases. CDR1 and CDR2 from the germline V gene are MNHEY and SMNVEV (reference sequence). CDR3 length: 15 amino acids. The V and J ends lost 2 bases and 5 bases, in that order; junction bases with no gene match: 9. The CDR3 spells CASSLRSAGVDEQYF. As DNA, the CDR3 is TGTGCCAGCAGTTTAAGGTCTGCGGGAGTTGACGAGCAGTACTTC.

This chain joins TRBV5-1 and TRBJ1-6; possibly TRBD1 for D (6 bases). The CDR3 consists of 13 residues. Between the trimmed V and J ends, which lost 3 bases and 6 bases, there was a span of 7 bases. Germline CDR1 is SGHRS and CDR2 is YFSETQ. The CDR3 DNA is TGCGCCAGCAGCTCGGACAGTAATTCACCCCTCCACTTT. This translates into CASSSDSNSPLHF. Together with reference TRBV5-1 and TRBJ1-6, the CDR3 gives the full variable domain: KAGVTQTPRYLIKTRGQQVTLSCSPISGHRSVSWYQQTPGQGLQFLFEYFSETQRNKGNFPGRFSGRQFSNSRSEMNVSTLELGDSALYLCASSSDSNSPLHFGNGTRLTVT.